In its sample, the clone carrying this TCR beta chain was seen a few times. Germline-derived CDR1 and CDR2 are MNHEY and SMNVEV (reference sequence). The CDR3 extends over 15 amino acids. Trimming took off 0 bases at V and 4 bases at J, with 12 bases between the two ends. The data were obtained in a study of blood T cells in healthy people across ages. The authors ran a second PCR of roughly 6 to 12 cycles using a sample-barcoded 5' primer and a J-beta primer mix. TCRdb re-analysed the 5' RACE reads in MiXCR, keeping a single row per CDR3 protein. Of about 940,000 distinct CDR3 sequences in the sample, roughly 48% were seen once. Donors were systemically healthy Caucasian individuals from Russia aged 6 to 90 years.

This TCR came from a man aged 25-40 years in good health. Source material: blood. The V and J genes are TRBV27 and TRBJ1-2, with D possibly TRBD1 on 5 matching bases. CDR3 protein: CASSLSRPGTYGYTF. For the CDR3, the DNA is TGTGCCAGCAGTTTATCACGACCAGGGACCTATGGCTACACCTTC.